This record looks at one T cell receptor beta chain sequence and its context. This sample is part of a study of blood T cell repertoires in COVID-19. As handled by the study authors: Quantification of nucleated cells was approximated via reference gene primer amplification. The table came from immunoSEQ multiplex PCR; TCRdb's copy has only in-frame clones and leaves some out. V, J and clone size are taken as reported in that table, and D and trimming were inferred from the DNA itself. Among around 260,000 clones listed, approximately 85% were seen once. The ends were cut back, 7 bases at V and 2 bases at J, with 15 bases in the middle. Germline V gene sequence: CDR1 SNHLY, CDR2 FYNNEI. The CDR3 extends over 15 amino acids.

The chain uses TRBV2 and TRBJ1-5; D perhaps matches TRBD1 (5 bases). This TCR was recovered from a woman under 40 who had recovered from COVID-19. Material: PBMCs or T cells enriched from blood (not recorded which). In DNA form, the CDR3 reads TGTGCCAGCACCGAATACCCAGGGCGCAATCAGCCCCAGCATTTT. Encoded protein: CASTEYPGRNQPQHF.